What follows describes a single T cell receptor (beta chain). This sample was included in a study of blood T cell repertoires in COVID-19. V lost 6 bases to trimming and J lost 0 bases, with 12 bases between them. This CDR3 has 16 amino acids. Per the germline V gene, CDR1 is PRHDT and CDR2 is FYEKMQ (reference sequence). Per the authors' pipeline: Estimates of nucleated cell counts were drawn from the amplification of reference gene primers. Generated by immunoSEQ multiplex PCR, the TCRdb table keeps only in-frame clones and is missing some. V and J calls and clone size are as listed in that table; D and trimming were resolved from the DNA. The table records under 75,000 clones, about 90% of them present only once.

Sequencing input: peripheral blood. The rearrangement links TRBV13 to TRBJ1-6, with D possibly matching TRBD1 (6 bases). This sequence originates from an elderly woman with active COVID-19. CDR3 coding DNA: TGTGCCAGCAGGAGCAGGGGAAGCTCCTATAATTCACCCCTCCACTTT. Protein product: CASRSRGSSYNSPLHF.